Each of the 11 T cell receptor beta chains below was sequenced from the same sample in a study of vaccination and CD4 T cells after COVID-19 (dated by TCRdb to the early 2020s). The sample's treatment or condition label, in plain terms: roughly 10-day PBMC culture with coronavirus spike peptide pools or control peptides (ViraFEST assay). The protocol used for the library was PCR. The reads were generated on an Illumina iSeq 100. DNA from cultured CD4+ T cells underwent TCR sequencing with the Oncomine TCR Beta short-read assay at the Johns Hopkins FTIC core. TCRdb trimmed the raw reads at Q25, called clones with MiXCR and kept productive beta chains. A single entry per CDR3 protein holds the most common genes and DNA from its merged rows. The table for this sample lists 15,000 to 20,000 distinct CDR3 sequences; less than 50% of them were counted only once. Roughly 8.4% of the sample rests with the top ten.

No antigens are known for them. The sequenced sample consisted of CD4+ T cells from blood, cultured in vitro. These receptors originate from a human donor who had recovered from COVID-19.

This clonotype was seen only a few times. This sequence joins TRBV15 and TRBJ2-3; 8 bases match TRBD2. Germline loops: CDR1 LNHNV, CDR2 YYDKDF (reference sequence). This CDR3 comprises 16 residues. Trimming cost V 1 base and J 2 bases; bases outside gene matches: 5. The CDR3 bases are TGTGCCACCAGCAGAGCCTCACTAGCGGACACAGATACGCAGTATTTT. Amino acids: CATSRASLADTDTQYF.

This clonotype came up a few times. The rearrangement uses TRBV19 and TRBJ2-5, with a possible D match to TRBD1 (5 bases). Germline CDR1 LNHDA, CDR2 SQIVND (reference sequence). V was pared by 7 bases and J by 2 bases, with 17 bases between. This CDR3 has 15 residues. The CDR3 DNA is TGTGCCAGTACCCCTAGGGGCGTACGTCAAGAGACCCAGTACTTC. Translating gives CASTPRGVRQETQYF.

V and J are TRBV20-1 and TRBJ2-7, with 8 bases aligning to TRBD2. The CDR3 runs 13 residues. Trimming at V came to 4 bases and at J to 0 bases, leaving 2 bases not matched to a gene. Germline V gives CDR1 DFQATT, CDR2 SNEGSKA (reference sequence). In nucleotides, the CDR3 is TGCAGTGCTACGGGAGGGAGCTCCTACGAGCAGTACTTC. Its translation: CSATGGSSYEQYF.

The CDR3 DNA reads as TGCGCCAGCAGCTTGGGCGGTTCGAGCCACCATGAGCAGTTCTTC. Translated: CASSLGGSSHHEQFF. The chain employs TRBV5-1 and TRBJ2-1; D gene unclear. The CDR3 contains 15 residues. CDR1 and CDR2 (germline): SGHRS, YFSETQ. V was trimmed by 0 bases and J by 8 bases, leaving 15 bases between them.

Here the CDR3 reads CASSSLAGGYNEQFF. CDR3 coding DNA: TGTGCCAGCAGCTCGCTAGCGGGGGGCTACAATGAGCAGTTCTTC. The chain employs TRBV7-2 and TRBJ2-1, with 11 bases aligning to TRBD2. Trimming removed 4 bases from V and 3 bases from J; junction bases left unmatched: 2. Germline CDR1 SGHTA, CDR2 FQGNSA. The CDR3 contains 15 residues.

The chain links TRBV7-9 to TRBJ1-1, with unresolved D. Germline values: CDR1 SEHNR, CDR2 FQNEAQ (reference sequence). The germline V and J ends were trimmed by 0 bases and 8 bases, with 16 bases remaining between them. The CDR3 extends over 15 amino acids. The chain's CDR3 is CASSLANPGRGEAFF. The CDR3 DNA reads as TGTGCCAGCAGCTTAGCGAACCCCGGACGGGGAGAAGCTTTCTTT.

J is TRBJ1-6 and V is TRBV28; D is unresolved. Trimming took 1 base from V and 0 from J, leaving 10 bases between them. From germline, CDR1 is MDHEN and CDR2 SYDVKM. The CDR3 sequence is 17 residues long. CDR3 DNA sequence: TGTGCCAGCAGTTTATCTCGGAAGAGCTCCTATAATTCACCCCTCCACTTT. Amino acid sequence: CASSLSRKSSYNSPLHF.

This chain uses TRBV27 with TRBJ2-1, with TRBD2 matching 10 bases. Unmatched junction bases numbered 8, after V lost 6 bases and J lost 6 bases. The germline CDR1 and CDR2 sequences are MNHEY and SMNVEV (reference sequence). CDR3 length: 15 amino acids. CDR3 nucleotide sequence: TGTGCCAGCAGGCCCCCCCTAGCGGGAGCCAATGAGCAGTTCTTC. This encodes CASRPPLAGANEQFF.

The chain employs TRBV6-4 and TRBJ2-2; a possible D gene is TRBD2 (6 bases). Trimming took off 0 bases at V and 7 bases at J, with 6 bases between the two ends. Germline CDR1 is MRHNA and CDR2 is SNTAGT. The CDR3 contains 13 residues. This chain's CDR3 is CASSDSTSGELFF. In DNA, the CDR3 is TGTGCCAGCAGTGACTCGACTAGCGGGGAGCTGTTTTTT.

This clonotype was seen only a few times. This chain uses TRBV27 with TRBJ1-3; 8 nucleotides agree with TRBD1. The CDR3 totals 16 residues. The ends lost 2 bases at V and 4 bases at J; junction bases unmatched: 7. Germline loops: CDR1 MNHEY, CDR2 SMNVEV (reference sequence). Here the CDR3 DNA reads TGTGCCAGCAGTTTAGGGAGGGACAGGCCCGGAAACACCATATATTTT. Protein product: CASSLGRDRPGNTIYF.

CDR3 loop: CASSLLTAQMNTEAFF. CDR3 DNA sequence: TGCGCCAGCAGCTTACTCACGGCACAAATGAACACTGAAGCTTTCTTT. V is TRBV5-1 and J is TRBJ1-1; the D is unclear. The ends were cut back, 2 bases at V and 0 bases at J, with 14 bases in the middle. Germline V gene lookup returns CDR1 SGHRS and CDR2 YFSETQ. The CDR3 is 16 amino acids.